The 2 T cell receptor beta chains listed next were all sequenced from one sample in a study of blood T cell repertoires in COVID-19. Sequencing used immunoSEQ multiplex PCR; TCRdb keeps in-frame clones, though not all of them. The table has around 290,000 clones, around 90% seen once. The sample comprised PBMCs or T cells enriched from blood (not recorded which). Receptor source: a woman aged 60 to 75 in a cohort exposed to, infected with or recovered from COVID-19 (not recorded which).

This chain uses TRBV11-3 with TRBJ2-3; a possible D gene is TRBD2 (6 bases). Per the germline V gene, CDR1 is SGHNT and CDR2 is YENEEA. The CDR3 sequence is 14 residues long. Trimming removed 5 bases from V and 0 bases from J, with 9 bases in between. CDR3 amino acids: CASSLGLSTDTQYF. The CDR3 DNA follows: TGTGCCAGCAGCCTGGGACTGAGCACAGATACGCAGTATTTT.

The J gene is TRBJ1-6, the V gene TRBV14; weak D call: TRBD1 (6 bases). The CDR3 sequence is 14 residues long. Germline V CDR1 and CDR2: SGHDN, FVKESK. V shed 4 bases and J shed 10 bases, with 14 bases lying between them. This chain's CDR3 is CASSRTGMRSPLHF. The CDR3 DNA sequence: TGTGCCAGCAGCCGAACAGGGATGAGGTCACCCCTCCACTTT.